This T cell receptor (beta chain) originates from a study of T cell responses to AZD1222 COVID-19 vaccine. Of note for this clone: Antigen: not known.

The method was immunoSEQ multiplex PCR; TCRdb's version includes in-frame clones alone and lacks a portion of them. The repertoire has some 160,000 clones, around 92% of them found once; the top ten carry about 0.9%. With 4 bases clipped from V and 6 bases from J, the junction kept 5 bases outside the gene matches. Germline values: CDR1 MNHEY, CDR2 SVGAGI. The CDR3 loop spans 14 amino acids. Study-level findings and limits: Possibly, clonal diversity was underestimated; donors were largely white British and included more females. Elevations in Spike-specific TCR breadth and depth followed administration of two AZD1222 doses. CD4 TCRs covered the whole spike, strongest at regions 160-218 and 743-854. Seropositive AZD1222 recipients at baseline numbered only 6 or 7.

The starting material was peripheral blood, obtained on day 0 of AZD1222 vaccination. The sequence came from an adult in good health. The chain carries TRBV6-5 and TRBJ1-5; 8 bases agree with TRBD1. CDR3: CASSLTGEGQPQHF. In DNA form, the CDR3 reads TGTGCCAGCAGTTTGACAGGGGAGGGTCAGCCCCAGCATTTT.